This TCR beta chain is from a study of blood T cell repertoires in COVID-19. Germline-derived CDR1 and CDR2 are LGHDT and YNNKEL (reference sequence). The CDR3 totals 15 residues. Deletions cut 2 bases from V and 6 bases from J, with 15 bases between. Profiled with immunoSEQ multiplex PCR; TCRdb holds only in-frame clones, not every one. The table has 220,000 or so clones, nearly 90% seen once; the top ten hold over 13%. The gene calls are TRBV3-1 (or the pseudogene TRBV3-2) and TRBJ2-3; D might be TRBD2 (6 bases). The sequenced sample consisted of PBMCs or T cells enriched from blood (not recorded which). The receptor's source is a man aged 30-40 years who had been exposed to COVID-19. Here the CDR3 DNA reads TGTGCCAGCAGCCAACTGGGACTGAGTGCCGATACGCAGTATTTT. It is translated as CASSQLGLSADTQYF.